These 21 T cell receptor beta chains originate from one sample sequenced in a study of T cell responses to AZD1222 COVID-19 vaccine. Sequencing used immunoSEQ multiplex PCR; TCRdb keeps in-frame clones, though not all of them. The sample records around 140,000 clones, approximately 90% being singletons. The input for sequencing was peripheral blood, taken 28 days after the second AZD1222 dose. Receptor source: an adult who received the AZD1222 COVID-19 vaccine.

The sample holds one count of this clone. V usage is TRBV5-1 and J usage is TRBJ2-5, with a possible D match to TRBD1 (5 bases). V dropped 0 bases and J dropped 5 bases, with 11 bases sitting between them. This CDR3 region has 14 residues. Germline CDR1 is SGHRS and CDR2 is YFSETQ. The CDR3: CASSLDYRFETQYF. The DNA for the CDR3 is TGCGCCAGCAGCTTGGATTACAGGTTTGAGACCCAGTACTTC.

With regard to this clone: Germline and junction disagree at one end, which may indicate a read error. The CDR3 DNA is TGTGCCAGTAGTTCCGCTTACTATGGCTACACCTTC. Its translation: CASSSAYYGYTF. The genes are TRBV6-5 and TRBJ1-2; no firm D call. The germline CDR1 and CDR2 sequences are MNHEY and SVGAGI. The CDR3 has 12 amino acids.

The chain couples TRBV19 to TRBJ1-1; TRBD1 matches at 7 bases. CDR1 LNHDA and CDR2 SQIVND come from the germline V gene (reference sequence). J gave up 10 bases and V 3 bases, and 11 bases lay outside the gene matches. The CDR3 sequence is 14 residues long. CDR3 sequence: CASSMNGQDGPAFF. DNA for the CDR3: TGTGCCAGTAGTATGAACGGACAGGATGGTCCAGCTTTCTTT.

V gene TRBV7-2 combines with J gene TRBJ1-2; 9 nucleotides agree with TRBD1. Trimming took 5 bases from V and 0 from J; bases not matched to a gene: 7. Germline V lookup: CDR1 SGHTA, CDR2 FQGNSA. The CDR3 runs 16 residues. CDR3 DNA: TGTGCCAGCAGCCTCATTAACAGGGGGCCTAACTATGGCTACACCTTC. Amino acid sequence: CASSLINRGPNYGYTF.

This chain joins TRBV19 and TRBJ2-5; D may match TRBD1 or TRBD2 (6 bases each). V shed 1 base and J shed 5 bases, with 17 bases lying between them. Germline V lookup: CDR1 LNHDA, CDR2 SQIVND (reference sequence). The CDR3 totals 16 residues. The DNA for the CDR3 is TGTGCCAGTAGTATAGTCGGCCGGGGGCGTCGGGAGACCCAGTACTTC. This translates into CASSIVGRGRRETQYF. The full variable domain, with the rest looked up from reference TRBV19 and TRBJ2-5, is DGGITQSPKYLFRKEGQNVTLSCEQNLNHDAMYWYRQDPGQGLRLIYYSQIVNDFQKGDIAEGYSVSREKKESFPLTVTSAQKNPTAFYLCASSIVGRGRRETQYFGPGTRLLVL.

V usage is TRBV3-1 (or the pseudogene TRBV3-2) and J usage is TRBJ1-4, with 9 bases aligning to TRBD1. The CDR3 consists of 14 residues. Germline lookup yields CDR1 LGHDT and CDR2 YNNKEL (reference sequence). V lost 5 bases to trimming and J lost 7 bases; unmatched junction nucleotides: 5. In DNA, the CDR3 is TGTGCCAGCAGCGACACAGGGGGCGGTGAAAAACTGTTTTTT. This translates into CASSDTGGGEKLFF.

The chain links TRBV4-1 to TRBJ1-2, with D tentatively TRBD1 (5 bases). The germline V and J ends were trimmed by 0 bases and 8 bases, with 19 bases remaining between them. CDR3 length equals 16 residues. Per the germline V gene, CDR1 is MGHRA and CDR2 is YSYEKL. CDR3 amino acids: CASSQDPGTGVFGYTF. The CDR3 DNA reads as TGCGCCAGCAGCCAAGACCCTGGGACGGGAGTTTTCGGCTACACCTTC.

The rearrangement uses TRBV19 and TRBJ1-2, with TRBD1 matching 8 bases. The CDR3 covers 15 residues. With 2 bases clipped from V and 8 bases from J, the junction kept 10 bases outside the gene matches. Per germline, CDR1 LNHDA and CDR2 SQIVND (reference sequence). For the CDR3, the DNA is TGTGCCAGTAGTATAAGCAGGGGGCCCCTCTCGGGCTACACCTTC. This translates into CASSISRGPLSGYTF.

The chain joins TRBV3-1 (or the pseudogene TRBV3-2) to TRBJ2-5; 8 positions match TRBD1. V lost 8 bases and J lost 1; bases outside the gene matches: 9. This CDR3 is built from 15 residues. Germline values: CDR1 LGHDT, CDR2 YNNKEL (reference sequence). The CDR3: CASGRTGPVQETQYF. Here the CDR3 DNA reads TGTGCCAGCGGCCGGACAGGGCCCGTCCAAGAGACCCAGTACTTC.

The gene calls are TRBV7-8 and TRBJ1-3; D is perhaps TRBD1 (5 bases). Germline CDR1 and CDR2: SGHVS and FQNEAQ. CDR3 length: 14 amino acids. V dropped 5 bases and J dropped 5 bases, with 13 bases sitting between them. The CDR3 DNA follows: TGTGCCAGCAGCCGAAGGACAAGTAGAAACACCATATATTTT. It translates to CASSRRTSRNTIYF.

The rearrangement uses TRBV30 and TRBJ2-1; 9 bases are shared with TRBD2. This CDR3 is 18 amino acids long. Looked up from germline, CDR1 is GTSNPN and CDR2 is SVGIG (reference sequence). V lost 3 bases to trimming and J lost 7 bases; unmatched junction nucleotides: 19. The DNA for the CDR3 is TGTGCCTGGAGCCACCTGGGCTGGGGCGGGAGGGGACCAAATGAGCAGTTCTTC. It translates to CAWSHLGWGGRGPNEQFF.

The chain couples TRBV5-1 to TRBJ2-1, with 9 bases aligning to TRBD2. This CDR3 has 15 residues. V was pared by 2 bases and J by 7 bases, with 7 bases of the junction left unmatched. CDR1 and CDR2 from the germline V gene are SGHRS and YFSETQ. The CDR3 loop is CASSFLSGRGNEQFF. The CDR3 DNA sequence: TGCGCCAGCAGCTTTCTTAGCGGGAGAGGTAATGAGCAGTTCTTC.

V and J are TRBV2 and TRBJ2-1; D not resolved. This CDR3 is 11 amino acids long. Trimming left V 2 bases short and J 13 bases short, with 9 bases between. Germline CDR1 and CDR2: SNHLY and FYNNEI. The CDR3, as DNA: TGTGCCAGCAGTGAAAGTCTCTATCAGTTCTTC. This sequence encodes CASSESLYQFF. The full variable domain, completed using reference TRBV2 and TRBJ2-1, is EPEVTQTPSHQVTQMGQEVILRCVPISNHLYFYWYRQILGQKVEFLVSFYNNEISEKSEIFDDQFSVERPDGSNFTLKIRSTKLEDSAMYFCASSESLYQFFGPGTRLTVL.

The chain couples TRBV4-2 to TRBJ1-1; possible D gene TRBD1, 5 bases. Per germline, CDR1 LGHNA and CDR2 YNFKEQ. Trimming removed 0 bases from V and 7 bases from J, with 15 bases in between. The CDR3 totals 15 residues. In DNA form, the CDR3 reads TGTGCCAGCAGCCAAGAACTTGGACAAGACCTTGAAGCTTTCTTT. As protein: CASSQELGQDLEAFF.

The chain uses TRBV13 and TRBJ1-6; no firm D call. This CDR3 contains 17 residues. V lost 5 bases to trimming and J lost 3 bases, with 17 bases between them. Germline V CDR1 and CDR2: PRHDT, FYEKMQ (reference sequence). In DNA form, the CDR3 reads TGTGCCAGCAGCCACGGAAACCCCTGGGACTATAATTCACCCCTCCACTTT. This translates into CASSHGNPWDYNSPLHF.

V gene TRBV2 combines with J gene TRBJ2-1, with 9 bases matching TRBD2. After removal of 1 base from V and 1 base from J, the junction contained 5 bases not matched to a gene. CDR3 length equals 17 residues. Germline CDR1 and CDR2: SNHLY and FYNNEI. Here the CDR3 reads CASSEVPSGVSYNEQFF. CDR3 DNA: TGTGCCAGCAGTGAAGTTCCTAGCGGGGTTTCCTACAATGAGCAGTTCTTC. The full variable domain, in which reference TRBV2 and TRBJ2-1 provide the parts outside the CDR3, is EPEVTQTPSHQVTQMGQEVILRCVPISNHLYFYWYRQILGQKVEFLVSFYNNEISEKSEIFDDQFSVERPDGSNFTLKIRSTKLEDSAMYFCASSEVPSGVSYNEQFFGPGTRLTVL.

The rearrangement uses TRBV5-8 and TRBJ1-5, with a possible D match to TRBD1 (5 bases). Germline CDR1 is SGHTS and CDR2 is YDEGEE. This CDR3 comprises 15 residues. V was pared by 2 bases and J by 0 bases, with 9 bases between. CDR3 region: CASSFGDHSNQPQHF. In DNA form, the CDR3 reads TGTGCCAGCAGCTTCGGGGACCATAGCAATCAGCCCCAGCATTTT.

This clone was recorded only once. This chain connects TRBV6-5 to TRBJ2-7; D not certain. The CDR3 is made up of 11 amino acids. Trimming removed 3 bases at V and 4 bases at J, with 4 bases between. Per the germline V gene, CDR1 is MNHEY and CDR2 is SVGAGI. CDR3 in amino acids: CASSYLYEQYF. As DNA, the CDR3 is TGTGCCAGCAGTTATCTTTACGAGCAGTACTTC.

DNA for the CDR3: TGTGCCAGCAGCTTAAGCCCACCTTCCTCCTACGAGCAGTACTTC. Its protein is CASSLSPPSSYEQYF. The chain recombines TRBV5-6 with TRBJ2-7; D gene ambiguous. The germline CDR1 and CDR2 sequences are SGHDT and YYEEEE. This CDR3 spans 15 amino acids. V was clipped by 2 bases and J by 0 bases, with 12 bases between them. The full variable domain, in which reference TRBV5-6 and TRBJ2-7 provide the parts outside the CDR3, is DAGVTQSPTHLIKTRGQQVTLRCSPKSGHDTVSWYQQALGQGPQFIFQYYEEEERQRGNFPDRFSGHQFPNYSSELNVNALLLGDSALYLCASSLSPPSSYEQYFGPGTRLTVT.

This clone was counted between two and nine times. The chain joins TRBV5-1 to TRBJ1-6; no reliable D call. The germline CDR1 and CDR2 sequences are SGHRS and YFSETQ. V lost 4 bases, J lost 0 bases, and 11 bases lay in between. The CDR3 loop spans 16 amino acids. The CDR3 nucleotides read TGCGCCAGCAGCCCCGACTCGGGCTCCTATAATTCACCCCTCCACTTT. Its translation is CASSPDSGSYNSPLHF.

The gene calls are TRBV2 and TRBJ2-6; D unclear. CDR1 SNHLY and CDR2 FYNNEI come from the germline V gene. V was cut by 1 base and J by 1 base, with 5 bases left in between. The CDR3 extends over 15 amino acids. CDR3 residues: CASSEVGSGANVLTF. The CDR3 region has the DNA TGTGCCAGCAGTGAAGTTGGTTCTGGGGCCAACGTCCTGACTTTC.